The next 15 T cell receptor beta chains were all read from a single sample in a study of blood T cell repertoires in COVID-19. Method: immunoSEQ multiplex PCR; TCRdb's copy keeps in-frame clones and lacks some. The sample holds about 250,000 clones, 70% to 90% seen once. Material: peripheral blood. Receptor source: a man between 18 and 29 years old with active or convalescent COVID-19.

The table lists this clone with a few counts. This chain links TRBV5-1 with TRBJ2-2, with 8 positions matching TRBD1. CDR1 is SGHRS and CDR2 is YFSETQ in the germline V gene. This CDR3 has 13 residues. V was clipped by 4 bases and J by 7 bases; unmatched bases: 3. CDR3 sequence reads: CASSATGVGELFF. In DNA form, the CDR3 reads TGCGCCAGCAGCGCGACAGGGGTCGGGGAGCTGTTTTTT.

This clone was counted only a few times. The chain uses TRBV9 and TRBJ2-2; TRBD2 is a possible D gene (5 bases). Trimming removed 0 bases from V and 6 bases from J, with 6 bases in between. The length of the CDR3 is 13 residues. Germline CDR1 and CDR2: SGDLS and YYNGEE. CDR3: CASSVASSGELFF. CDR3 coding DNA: TGTGCCAGCAGCGTAGCTAGCTCCGGGGAGCTGTTTTTT.

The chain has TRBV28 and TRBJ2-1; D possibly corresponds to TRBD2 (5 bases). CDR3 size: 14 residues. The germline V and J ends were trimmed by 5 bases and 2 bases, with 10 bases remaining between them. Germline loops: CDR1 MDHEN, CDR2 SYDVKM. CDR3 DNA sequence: TGTGCCAGCAGTCTCGGGAAGACCTACAATGAGCAGTTCTTC. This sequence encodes CASSLGKTYNEQFF.

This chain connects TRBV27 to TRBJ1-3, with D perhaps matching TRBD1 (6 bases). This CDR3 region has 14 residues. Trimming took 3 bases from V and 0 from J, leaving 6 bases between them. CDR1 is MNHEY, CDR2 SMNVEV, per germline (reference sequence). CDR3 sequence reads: CASSLTGSGNTIYF. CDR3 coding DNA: TGTGCCAGCAGTTTGACAGGCTCTGGAAACACCATATATTTT.

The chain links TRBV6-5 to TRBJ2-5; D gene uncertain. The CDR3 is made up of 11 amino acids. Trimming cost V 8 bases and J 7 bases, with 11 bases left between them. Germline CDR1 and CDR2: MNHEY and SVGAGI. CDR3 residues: CASGPGWTQYF. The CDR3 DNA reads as TGTGCCAGCGGTCCGGGTTGGACCCAGTACTTC.

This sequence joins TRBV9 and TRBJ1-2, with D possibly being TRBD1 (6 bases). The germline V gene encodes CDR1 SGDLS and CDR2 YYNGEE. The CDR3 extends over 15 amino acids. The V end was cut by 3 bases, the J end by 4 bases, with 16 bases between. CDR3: CASSGRTGRIYGYTF. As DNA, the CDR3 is TGTGCCAGCAGCGGGAGAACAGGGCGAATCTATGGCTACACCTTC.

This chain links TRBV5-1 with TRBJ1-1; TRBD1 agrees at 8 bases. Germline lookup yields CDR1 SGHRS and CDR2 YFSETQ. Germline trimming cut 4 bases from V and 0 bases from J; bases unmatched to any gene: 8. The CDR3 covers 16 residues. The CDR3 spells CASSLGTGSMNTEAFF. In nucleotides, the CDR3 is TGCGCCAGCAGCCTTGGGACAGGTAGTATGAACACTGAAGCTTTCTTT.

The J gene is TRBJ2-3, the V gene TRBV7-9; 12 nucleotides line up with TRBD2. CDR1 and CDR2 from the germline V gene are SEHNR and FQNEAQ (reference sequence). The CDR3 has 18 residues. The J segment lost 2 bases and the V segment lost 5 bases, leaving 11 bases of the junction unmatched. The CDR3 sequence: CASSRDGTSGYPTDTQYF. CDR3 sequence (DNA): TGTGCCAGCAGCCGGGACGGGACTAGCGGGTATCCCACAGATACGCAGTATTTT.

The CDR3 DNA follows: TGTGCCTGGGGTAAGACCAGGCAGGGGATTCAGCCCCAGCATTTT. This codes for CAWGKTRQGIQPQHF. V and J are TRBV30 and TRBJ1-5; the D gene is possibly TRBD1 (6 bases). Trimming removed 5 bases from V and 6 bases from J, with 20 bases in between. Germline-derived CDR1 and CDR2 are GTSNPN and SVGIG (reference sequence). CDR3 length: 15 residues. The full variable domain, its missing parts supplied by reference TRBV30 and TRBJ1-5, is SQTIHQWPATLVQPVGSPLSLECTVEGTSNPNLYWYRQAAGRGLQLLFYSVGIGQISSEVPQNLSASRPQDRQFILSSKKLLLSDSGFYLCAWGKTRQGIQPQHFGDGTRLSIL.

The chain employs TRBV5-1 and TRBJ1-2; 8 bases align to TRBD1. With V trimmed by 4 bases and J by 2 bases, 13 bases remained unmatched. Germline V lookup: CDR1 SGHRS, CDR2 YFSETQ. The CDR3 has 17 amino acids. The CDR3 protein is CASSQRTGITKNYGYTF. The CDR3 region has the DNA TGCGCCAGCAGCCAAAGGACAGGGATAACTAAAAACTATGGCTACACCTTC.

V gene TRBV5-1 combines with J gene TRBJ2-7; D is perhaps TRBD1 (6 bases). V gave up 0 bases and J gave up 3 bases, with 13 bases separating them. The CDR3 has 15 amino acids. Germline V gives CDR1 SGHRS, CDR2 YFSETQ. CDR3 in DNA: TGCGCCAGCAGCTTGGCCCAGGGGCGCGACTACGAGCAGTACTTC. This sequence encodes CASSLAQGRDYEQYF.

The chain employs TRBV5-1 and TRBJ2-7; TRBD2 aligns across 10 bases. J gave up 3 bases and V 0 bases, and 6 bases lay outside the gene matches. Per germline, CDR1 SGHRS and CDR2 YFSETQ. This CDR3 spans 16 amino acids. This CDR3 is CASSLASSGGLYEQYF. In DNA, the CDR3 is TGCGCCAGCAGCTTGGCCTCTAGCGGGGGTCTCTACGAGCAGTACTTC.

The CDR3 sequence: CASSPRSLSGTEAFF. In DNA, the CDR3 is TGTGCCAGCTCACCAAGGAGTCTGTCGGGCACTGAAGCTTTCTTT. V and J are TRBV18 and TRBJ1-1; D uncertain. Germline V gene lookup returns CDR1 KGHSH and CDR2 LQKENI. Trimming removed 2 bases from V and 4 bases from J, with 14 bases in between. CDR3 size: 15 residues.

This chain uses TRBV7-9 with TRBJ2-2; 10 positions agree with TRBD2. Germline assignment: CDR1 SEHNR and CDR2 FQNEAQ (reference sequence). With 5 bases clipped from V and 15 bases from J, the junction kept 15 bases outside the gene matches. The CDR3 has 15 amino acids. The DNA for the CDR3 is TGTGCCAGCAGCCGCAGGCTAGCGGGGGATTTCGAGTTGTTTTTT. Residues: CASSRRLAGDFELFF. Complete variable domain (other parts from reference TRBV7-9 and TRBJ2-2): DTGVSQNPRHKITKRGQNVTFRCDPISEHNRLYWYRQTLGQGPEFLTYFQNEAQLEKSRLLSDRFSAERPKGSFSTLEIQRTEQGDSAMYLCASSRRLAGDFELFFGEGSRLTVL.

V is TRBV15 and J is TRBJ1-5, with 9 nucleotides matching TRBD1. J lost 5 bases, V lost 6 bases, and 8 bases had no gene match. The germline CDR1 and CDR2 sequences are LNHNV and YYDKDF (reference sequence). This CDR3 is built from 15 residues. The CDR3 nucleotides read TGTGCCACCAGAAAAAGACAGGGGGGGGATCAGCCCCAGCATTTT. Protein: CATRKRQGGDQPQHF.